A single sample gave rise to the 18 T cell receptor beta chains below, sequenced in a study of blood T cell repertoires in COVID-19. Generated by immunoSEQ multiplex PCR, the TCRdb table keeps only in-frame clones and is missing some. This sample has 200,000 to 250,000 clones; 70% to 85% occur once, and the top ten carry approximately 3.6%. Sequencing input: PBMCs or T cells enriched from blood (not recorded which). These TCRs come from an older woman who had recovered from COVID-19.

The J gene is TRBJ2-7, the V gene TRBV11-1; 9 bases are a match to TRBD1. Germline V lookup: CDR1 SGHAT, CDR2 FQDESV (reference sequence). V was clipped by 1 base and J by 2 bases; unmatched bases: 6. The CDR3 runs to 16 residues. CDR3 residues: CASSLVPGQGPYEQYF. Here the CDR3 DNA reads TGTGCCAGCAGCTTAGTCCCGGGACAGGGTCCCTACGAGCAGTACTTC.

The chain has TRBV12-5 and TRBJ2-7; a possible D gene is TRBD1 (6 bases). Per germline, CDR1 LGHNT and CDR2 FRNRAP. V was cut by 5 bases and J by 3 bases, with 11 bases left in between. The CDR3 sequence is 13 residues long. The CDR3 sequence is CASGLGQIYEQYF. The CDR3 DNA reads as TGTGCTAGTGGTCTAGGACAGATCTACGAGCAGTACTTC.

The genes are TRBV18 and TRBJ1-2; 7 bases match TRBD1. The CDR3 has 15 amino acids. The trim removed 6 bases at V and 4 bases at J, leaving 11 bases unmatched. Germline V gene sequence: CDR1 KGHSH, CDR2 LQKENI. The CDR3 DNA follows: TGTGCCAGCTCTCCCCCCGACAGGGTGAGCTATGGCTACACCTTC. Its protein is CASSPPDRVSYGYTF.

This clone appeared a single time. CDR3 bases: TGTGCCACCAGCAGAGAAGAAGCGGCTTCTTATAGCAATCAGCCCCAGCATTTT. As protein: CATSREEAASYSNQPQHF. The chain couples TRBV15 to TRBJ1-5; no clear D gene. CDR1 and CDR2 from the germline V gene are LNHNV and YYDKDF (reference sequence). The CDR3 runs 18 residues. Trimming stripped 0 bases from V and 0 bases from J, with 15 bases between.

The rearrangement joins TRBV7-9 to TRBJ2-5; D is uncertain. Germline-derived CDR1 and CDR2 are SEHNR and FQNEAQ (reference sequence). Trimming stripped 1 base from V and 4 bases from J, with 13 bases between. This CDR3 region has 15 residues. The CDR3 nucleotides read TGTGCCAGCAGCTTAGTCGGTGAAACGAGAGAGACCCAGTACTTC. Protein: CASSLVGETRETQYF.

The rearrangement joins TRBV5-6 to TRBJ2-7; D is perhaps TRBD2 (6 bases). V was cut by 1 base and J by 2 bases, with 13 bases left in between. This CDR3 contains 15 residues. The V gene's germline CDR1 is SGHDT and CDR2 YYEEEE. The CDR3 region is CASSLSSDYTYEQYF. CDR3 nucleotides: TGTGCCAGCAGCTTGTCTAGCGACTATACCTACGAGCAGTACTTC.

This sequence joins TRBV4-3 and TRBJ1-1, with D perhaps matching TRBD1 (6 bases). V gave up 0 bases and J gave up 6 bases, with 14 bases separating them. Germline V lookup: CDR1 LGHNA, CDR2 YSLEER. The CDR3 length is 15 residues. CDR3 sequence reads: CASSQEEQGWSEAFF. The CDR3 nucleotides are TGCGCCAGCAGCCAAGAAGAACAGGGATGGTCTGAAGCTTTCTTT.

The chain is built from TRBV3-1 (or the pseudogene TRBV3-2) and TRBJ2-1, with TRBD2 identical over 13 bases. Germline loops: CDR1 LGHDT, CDR2 YNNKEL (reference sequence). The V and J ends lost 4 bases and 2 bases, in that order; junction bases with no gene match: 5. The CDR3 covers 17 residues. The CDR3 coding sequence is TGTGCCAGCAGCCTCCGGACTAGCGGGAGTCCCTACAATGAGCAGTTCTTC. It specifies CASSLRTSGSPYNEQFF.

On this clone: The junction shows a germline mismatch at one end, possibly a read error. This chain joins TRBV4-3 and TRBJ2-5; 9 bases line up with TRBD1. Germline CDR1 and CDR2: LGHNA and YSLEER. CDR3 size: 17 residues. The CDR3 DNA reads TGCGCCAACAGCCAACAGCCTCCGGGACAGGGAGGGGAGACCCAGTACTTC. The encoded protein is CANSQQPPGQGGETQYF.

The V gene is TRBV18, the J gene TRBJ1-1, with D possibly being TRBD1 (6 bases). Trimming shortened V by 3 bases and J by 1 base, and 9 bases separated the two germline ends. The CDR3 has 14 amino acids. Looked up from germline, CDR1 is KGHSH and CDR2 is LQKENI. CDR3 DNA sequence: TGTGCCAGCTCACCGACAGGTGAGAACACTGAAGCTTTCTTT. This encodes CASSPTGENTEAFF. The variable domain in full, completed from reference TRBV18 and TRBJ1-1, reads NAGVMQNPRHLVRRRGQEARLRCSPMKGHSHVYWYRQLPEEGLKFMVYLQKENIIDESGMPKERFSAEFPKEGPSILRIQQVVRGDSAAYFCASSPTGENTEAFFGQGTRLTVV.

The genes are TRBV27 and TRBJ1-1; 8 nucleotides agree with TRBD1. There are 15 residues in the CDR3. Trimming took 3 bases from V and 3 from J; bases not matched to a gene: 6. In germline, CDR1 is MNHEY, CDR2 SMNVEV (reference sequence). The CDR3 bases are TGTGCCAGCAGTTTCGGGGACAGGTATGACACTGAAGCTTTCTTT. Translating it yields CASSFGDRYDTEAFF.

To note about this clone: The sample holds other DNA sequences that translate to the same CDR3. The chain couples TRBV6-5 to TRBJ1-5; the match to TRBD1 covers 9 bases. The CDR3 runs 14 residues. The trim removed 6 bases at V and 4 bases at J, leaving 4 bases unmatched. Germline CDR1 is MNHEY and CDR2 is SVGAGI. CDR3: CASSSGQGNQPQHF. For the CDR3, the DNA is TGTGCCAGCAGCTCGGGACAGGGTAATCAGCCCCAGCATTTT.

The chain employs TRBV5-1 and TRBJ2-7; 7 bases map to TRBD2. This CDR3 spans 15 amino acids. J lost 2 bases, V lost 0 bases, and 5 bases had no gene match. Germline V gene data show CDR1 as SGHRS and CDR2 as YFSETQ. The CDR3 here is CASSLEGRGAYEQYF. Written as DNA, the CDR3 is TGCGCCAGCAGCTTGGAGGGACGGGGGGCCTACGAGCAGTACTTC.

The V gene is TRBV7-8, the J gene TRBJ1-4, with D uncertain. Germline V gene sequence: CDR1 SGHVS, CDR2 FQNEAQ. With 0 bases removed from V and 9 bases from J, the gap between germline ends came to 14 bases. The CDR3 contains 15 residues. CDR3: CASSLAAVEGQKLFF. DNA of the CDR3: TGTGCCAGCAGCTTAGCGGCAGTCGAGGGCCAAAAACTGTTTTTT.

The chain carries TRBV7-9 and TRBJ2-3; the match to TRBD1 covers 8 bases. The CDR3 consists of 14 residues. Germline V gene sequence: CDR1 SEHNR, CDR2 FQNEAQ (reference sequence). The trim removed 4 bases at V and 3 bases at J, leaving 3 bases unmatched. CDR3 DNA: TGTGCCAGCAGCTGGACAGGGCAAACAGATACGCAGTATTTT. The encoded protein is CASSWTGQTDTQYF.

The V gene is TRBV10-3, the J gene TRBJ2-2; TRBD2 agrees at 9 bases. The trim removed 5 bases at V and 1 base at J, leaving 2 bases unmatched. This CDR3 is built from 15 residues. In germline, CDR1 is ENHRY, CDR2 SYGVKD. CDR3 bases: TGTGCCATCAGTAATAGCGGGGGGAACACCGGGGAGCTGTTTTTT. Residues: CAISNSGGNTGELFF.

The rearrangement joins TRBV9 to TRBJ2-3, with D possibly matching TRBD1 (6 bases). In germline, CDR1 is SGDLS, CDR2 YYNGEE. This CDR3 has 17 residues. The germline V and J ends were trimmed by 3 bases and 4 bases, with 21 bases remaining between them. The CDR3 loop reads CASSAPTGPGGPDTQYF. The CDR3 DNA is TGTGCCAGCAGCGCACCGACAGGACCTGGGGGCCCAGATACGCAGTATTTT.

The chain employs TRBV11-3 and TRBJ2-1; 8 bases map to TRBD1. Trimming removed 1 base from V and 6 bases from J; junction bases left unmatched: 8. There are 16 residues in the CDR3. In germline, CDR1 is SGHNT, CDR2 YENEEA. The CDR3 is CASSLVAGGFGNEQFF. CDR3 nucleotides: TGTGCCAGCAGCTTAGTAGCAGGGGGCTTCGGCAATGAGCAGTTCTTC.